Below are 15 T cell receptor beta chains sequenced from a single sample in a study of human T cells and chemical hapten exposure. TCRdb used MiXCR to reprocess the RACE reads, holding one entry per CDR3 protein. Of about 250,000 distinct CDR3 sequences in the sample, almost 8% were seen once. Time point meaning: pre-sensitization, week 0. The sample's treatment: therapeutic diphenylcyclopropenone sensitization with weekly scalp DPC. The specimen was whole blood, collected in connection with sensitization to the hapten diphenylcyclopropenone (DPC). The receptors were gathered from a man younger than 35 with alopecia areata. Some clones in this sample may be carry-over from other donors' samples.

The DNA of the CDR3 is TGTGCCAGCAGCCTATGGTCTTTGAACACTGAAGCTTTCTTT. It codes for CASSLWSLNTEAFF. The chain links TRBV7-2 to TRBJ1-1; D remains ambiguous. Germline lookup yields CDR1 SGHTA and CDR2 FQGNSA. V lost 5 bases, J lost 0 bases, and 10 bases lay in between. The CDR3 length is 14 residues.

A few counts support this clonotype. The chain carries TRBV4-3 and TRBJ1-1, with TRBD1 as a possible D gene (5 bases). CDR3 size: 13 residues. Trimming removed 5 bases from V and 0 bases from J, with 7 bases in between. Per the germline V gene, CDR1 is LGHNA and CDR2 is YSLEER. This chain's CDR3 is CASSGDLNTEAFF. CDR3 bases: TGCGCCAGCAGCGGGGACCTGAACACTGAAGCTTTCTTT.

This chain uses TRBV14 with TRBJ1-2, with 7 bases that match TRBD1. J gave up 8 bases and V 5 bases, and 17 bases lay outside the gene matches. CDR3 length equals 16 residues. The germline CDR1 and CDR2 sequences are SGHDN and FVKESK. The CDR3 DNA is TGTGCCAGCAGCTACGACAGGGAAGCTGGGTTTAGGGGCTACACCTTC. Protein product: CASSYDREAGFRGYTF.

This clonotype was recorded many times. The V gene is TRBV12-3 or TRBV12-4, the J gene TRBJ1-5; 8 bases are a match to TRBD1. V shed 5 bases, J shed 7 bases, and the junction held 7 bases outside the gene matches. This CDR3 spans 14 amino acids. The CDR3 DNA is TGTGCCAGCAGTCGCGACAGGGGCAGGCAGCCCCAGCATTTT. This sequence encodes CASSRDRGRQPQHF.

J is TRBJ2-7 and V is TRBV4-3; 7 bases match TRBD1. V lost 0 bases to trimming and J lost 5 bases; unmatched junction nucleotides: 10. Germline V lookup: CDR1 LGHNA, CDR2 YSLEER. The CDR3 loop spans 16 amino acids. The CDR3 DNA reads TGCGCCAGCAGCCAAGATTGGGGCAGGGGGAGTGACGAGCAGTACTTC. Protein: CASSQDWGRGSDEQYF.

The sample holds a few counts of this clonotype. This sequence joins TRBV5-4 and TRBJ2-7; a possible D gene is TRBD2 (6 bases). Germline V gene sequence: CDR1 SGHNT, CDR2 YYREEE (reference sequence). The CDR3 is made up of 16 amino acids. Trimming left V 4 bases short and J 3 bases short, with 20 bases between. The chain's CDR3 is CASSPMDYRELYEQYV. As DNA, the CDR3 is TGTGCCAGCAGCCCCATGGACTATCGGGAACTCTACGAGCAGTACGTC.

The table lists this clonotype with many counts. This sequence joins TRBV24-1 and TRBJ2-3; D is undetermined. Germline V gives CDR1 KGHDR, CDR2 SFDVKD. Trimming left V 3 bases short and J 10 bases short, with 13 bases between. The CDR3 runs to 13 residues. The CDR3 DNA reads TGTGCCACCAGTGATCCCGAGGCCCAGTCGCAGTATTTT. Translated: CATSDPEAQSQYF.

This clonotype was detected only a few times. V usage is TRBV11-2 and J usage is TRBJ1-4; D not resolved. The CDR3 has 13 amino acids. Germline V gene lookup returns CDR1 SGHAT and CDR2 FQNNGV. V was cut by 2 bases and J by 6 bases, with 7 bases left in between. The CDR3 nucleotides read TGTGCCAGCAGCTTACAGAGCTATGAAAAACTGTTTTTT. This gives the protein CASSLQSYEKLFF.

The chain is built from TRBV5-1 and TRBJ2-7; TRBD2 is a possible D gene (6 bases). V was clipped by 7 bases and J by 0 bases, with 17 bases between them. Germline CDR1 and CDR2: SGHRS and YFSETQ. The CDR3 sequence is 15 residues long. The CDR3 bases are TGCGCCAGCGCCACTAGGGGACTGAGCTCCTACGAGCAGTACTTC. Amino acid sequence: CASATRGLSSYEQYF.

This clonotype appeared many times. V gene TRBV7-4 combines with J gene TRBJ2-3; perhaps TRBD2 as D (6 bases). The germline V and J ends were trimmed by 4 bases and 0 bases, with 17 bases remaining between them. Germline lookup yields CDR1 SGHVT and CDR2 SQSDAQ. This CDR3 comprises 17 residues. The CDR3, as DNA: TGTGCCAGCAGCTCGGGCGGGCGGGGAAGAAGCACAGATACGCAGTATTTT. It specifies CASSSGGRGRSTDTQYF.

This clonotype was seen repeatedly, ten times or more. The chain carries TRBV9 and TRBJ2-7; 9 nucleotides line up with TRBD2. The length of the CDR3 is 14 residues. In germline, CDR1 is SGDLS, CDR2 YYNGEE. The trim removed 4 bases at V and 5 bases at J, leaving 7 bases unmatched. The CDR3 loop is CASSPRLAADEQYF. The CDR3, as DNA: TGTGCCAGCAGCCCGCGACTAGCGGCTGACGAGCAGTACTTC.

This clonotype was observed at least ten times. J is TRBJ2-2 and V is TRBV7-3; no clear D. Germline V gives CDR1 SGHTA, CDR2 FQGTGA. The CDR3 extends over 13 amino acids. V shed 2 bases and J shed 6 bases, with 7 bases lying between them. Here the CDR3 DNA reads TGTGCCAGCAGCTTATTGGGCCCCGGGGAGCTGTTTTTT. It codes for CASSLLGPGELFF.

In its sample, this clonotype was seen a few times. V usage is TRBV7-9 and J usage is TRBJ2-3, with 8 bases identical to TRBD1. Losses at the gene ends were 0 bases for V and 4 bases for J; bases not matched to a gene: 3. The CDR3 is made up of 15 amino acids. CDR1 is SEHNR and CDR2 is FQNEAQ in the germline V gene (reference sequence). CDR3 sequence: CASSLAQGAADTQYF. The CDR3 DNA follows: TGTGCCAGCAGCTTAGCGCAGGGGGCGGCAGATACGCAGTATTTT.

V is TRBV19 and J is TRBJ2-2; D gene ambiguous. The CDR3 has 12 residues. V lost 9 bases and J 6 bases, leaving 11 bases between the germline ends. Germline-derived CDR1 and CDR2 are LNHDA and SQIVND (reference sequence). CDR3: CASLSNAGELFF. The CDR3 DNA reads TGTGCCAGCTTAAGTAATGCCGGGGAGCTGTTTTTT.

Ten or more counts support this clonotype. Mismatch with germline at one junction end may stem from a read error. This chain joins TRBV5-1 and TRBJ1-1; D might be TRBD1 (6 bases). This CDR3 has 14 residues. Germline CDR1 reads SGHRS; CDR2 reads YFSETQ. In nucleotides, the CDR3 is TGTGCCAGCAGTTTAGGACAGATGAACACTGAAGCTTTCTTT. This translates into CASSLGQMNTEAFF.